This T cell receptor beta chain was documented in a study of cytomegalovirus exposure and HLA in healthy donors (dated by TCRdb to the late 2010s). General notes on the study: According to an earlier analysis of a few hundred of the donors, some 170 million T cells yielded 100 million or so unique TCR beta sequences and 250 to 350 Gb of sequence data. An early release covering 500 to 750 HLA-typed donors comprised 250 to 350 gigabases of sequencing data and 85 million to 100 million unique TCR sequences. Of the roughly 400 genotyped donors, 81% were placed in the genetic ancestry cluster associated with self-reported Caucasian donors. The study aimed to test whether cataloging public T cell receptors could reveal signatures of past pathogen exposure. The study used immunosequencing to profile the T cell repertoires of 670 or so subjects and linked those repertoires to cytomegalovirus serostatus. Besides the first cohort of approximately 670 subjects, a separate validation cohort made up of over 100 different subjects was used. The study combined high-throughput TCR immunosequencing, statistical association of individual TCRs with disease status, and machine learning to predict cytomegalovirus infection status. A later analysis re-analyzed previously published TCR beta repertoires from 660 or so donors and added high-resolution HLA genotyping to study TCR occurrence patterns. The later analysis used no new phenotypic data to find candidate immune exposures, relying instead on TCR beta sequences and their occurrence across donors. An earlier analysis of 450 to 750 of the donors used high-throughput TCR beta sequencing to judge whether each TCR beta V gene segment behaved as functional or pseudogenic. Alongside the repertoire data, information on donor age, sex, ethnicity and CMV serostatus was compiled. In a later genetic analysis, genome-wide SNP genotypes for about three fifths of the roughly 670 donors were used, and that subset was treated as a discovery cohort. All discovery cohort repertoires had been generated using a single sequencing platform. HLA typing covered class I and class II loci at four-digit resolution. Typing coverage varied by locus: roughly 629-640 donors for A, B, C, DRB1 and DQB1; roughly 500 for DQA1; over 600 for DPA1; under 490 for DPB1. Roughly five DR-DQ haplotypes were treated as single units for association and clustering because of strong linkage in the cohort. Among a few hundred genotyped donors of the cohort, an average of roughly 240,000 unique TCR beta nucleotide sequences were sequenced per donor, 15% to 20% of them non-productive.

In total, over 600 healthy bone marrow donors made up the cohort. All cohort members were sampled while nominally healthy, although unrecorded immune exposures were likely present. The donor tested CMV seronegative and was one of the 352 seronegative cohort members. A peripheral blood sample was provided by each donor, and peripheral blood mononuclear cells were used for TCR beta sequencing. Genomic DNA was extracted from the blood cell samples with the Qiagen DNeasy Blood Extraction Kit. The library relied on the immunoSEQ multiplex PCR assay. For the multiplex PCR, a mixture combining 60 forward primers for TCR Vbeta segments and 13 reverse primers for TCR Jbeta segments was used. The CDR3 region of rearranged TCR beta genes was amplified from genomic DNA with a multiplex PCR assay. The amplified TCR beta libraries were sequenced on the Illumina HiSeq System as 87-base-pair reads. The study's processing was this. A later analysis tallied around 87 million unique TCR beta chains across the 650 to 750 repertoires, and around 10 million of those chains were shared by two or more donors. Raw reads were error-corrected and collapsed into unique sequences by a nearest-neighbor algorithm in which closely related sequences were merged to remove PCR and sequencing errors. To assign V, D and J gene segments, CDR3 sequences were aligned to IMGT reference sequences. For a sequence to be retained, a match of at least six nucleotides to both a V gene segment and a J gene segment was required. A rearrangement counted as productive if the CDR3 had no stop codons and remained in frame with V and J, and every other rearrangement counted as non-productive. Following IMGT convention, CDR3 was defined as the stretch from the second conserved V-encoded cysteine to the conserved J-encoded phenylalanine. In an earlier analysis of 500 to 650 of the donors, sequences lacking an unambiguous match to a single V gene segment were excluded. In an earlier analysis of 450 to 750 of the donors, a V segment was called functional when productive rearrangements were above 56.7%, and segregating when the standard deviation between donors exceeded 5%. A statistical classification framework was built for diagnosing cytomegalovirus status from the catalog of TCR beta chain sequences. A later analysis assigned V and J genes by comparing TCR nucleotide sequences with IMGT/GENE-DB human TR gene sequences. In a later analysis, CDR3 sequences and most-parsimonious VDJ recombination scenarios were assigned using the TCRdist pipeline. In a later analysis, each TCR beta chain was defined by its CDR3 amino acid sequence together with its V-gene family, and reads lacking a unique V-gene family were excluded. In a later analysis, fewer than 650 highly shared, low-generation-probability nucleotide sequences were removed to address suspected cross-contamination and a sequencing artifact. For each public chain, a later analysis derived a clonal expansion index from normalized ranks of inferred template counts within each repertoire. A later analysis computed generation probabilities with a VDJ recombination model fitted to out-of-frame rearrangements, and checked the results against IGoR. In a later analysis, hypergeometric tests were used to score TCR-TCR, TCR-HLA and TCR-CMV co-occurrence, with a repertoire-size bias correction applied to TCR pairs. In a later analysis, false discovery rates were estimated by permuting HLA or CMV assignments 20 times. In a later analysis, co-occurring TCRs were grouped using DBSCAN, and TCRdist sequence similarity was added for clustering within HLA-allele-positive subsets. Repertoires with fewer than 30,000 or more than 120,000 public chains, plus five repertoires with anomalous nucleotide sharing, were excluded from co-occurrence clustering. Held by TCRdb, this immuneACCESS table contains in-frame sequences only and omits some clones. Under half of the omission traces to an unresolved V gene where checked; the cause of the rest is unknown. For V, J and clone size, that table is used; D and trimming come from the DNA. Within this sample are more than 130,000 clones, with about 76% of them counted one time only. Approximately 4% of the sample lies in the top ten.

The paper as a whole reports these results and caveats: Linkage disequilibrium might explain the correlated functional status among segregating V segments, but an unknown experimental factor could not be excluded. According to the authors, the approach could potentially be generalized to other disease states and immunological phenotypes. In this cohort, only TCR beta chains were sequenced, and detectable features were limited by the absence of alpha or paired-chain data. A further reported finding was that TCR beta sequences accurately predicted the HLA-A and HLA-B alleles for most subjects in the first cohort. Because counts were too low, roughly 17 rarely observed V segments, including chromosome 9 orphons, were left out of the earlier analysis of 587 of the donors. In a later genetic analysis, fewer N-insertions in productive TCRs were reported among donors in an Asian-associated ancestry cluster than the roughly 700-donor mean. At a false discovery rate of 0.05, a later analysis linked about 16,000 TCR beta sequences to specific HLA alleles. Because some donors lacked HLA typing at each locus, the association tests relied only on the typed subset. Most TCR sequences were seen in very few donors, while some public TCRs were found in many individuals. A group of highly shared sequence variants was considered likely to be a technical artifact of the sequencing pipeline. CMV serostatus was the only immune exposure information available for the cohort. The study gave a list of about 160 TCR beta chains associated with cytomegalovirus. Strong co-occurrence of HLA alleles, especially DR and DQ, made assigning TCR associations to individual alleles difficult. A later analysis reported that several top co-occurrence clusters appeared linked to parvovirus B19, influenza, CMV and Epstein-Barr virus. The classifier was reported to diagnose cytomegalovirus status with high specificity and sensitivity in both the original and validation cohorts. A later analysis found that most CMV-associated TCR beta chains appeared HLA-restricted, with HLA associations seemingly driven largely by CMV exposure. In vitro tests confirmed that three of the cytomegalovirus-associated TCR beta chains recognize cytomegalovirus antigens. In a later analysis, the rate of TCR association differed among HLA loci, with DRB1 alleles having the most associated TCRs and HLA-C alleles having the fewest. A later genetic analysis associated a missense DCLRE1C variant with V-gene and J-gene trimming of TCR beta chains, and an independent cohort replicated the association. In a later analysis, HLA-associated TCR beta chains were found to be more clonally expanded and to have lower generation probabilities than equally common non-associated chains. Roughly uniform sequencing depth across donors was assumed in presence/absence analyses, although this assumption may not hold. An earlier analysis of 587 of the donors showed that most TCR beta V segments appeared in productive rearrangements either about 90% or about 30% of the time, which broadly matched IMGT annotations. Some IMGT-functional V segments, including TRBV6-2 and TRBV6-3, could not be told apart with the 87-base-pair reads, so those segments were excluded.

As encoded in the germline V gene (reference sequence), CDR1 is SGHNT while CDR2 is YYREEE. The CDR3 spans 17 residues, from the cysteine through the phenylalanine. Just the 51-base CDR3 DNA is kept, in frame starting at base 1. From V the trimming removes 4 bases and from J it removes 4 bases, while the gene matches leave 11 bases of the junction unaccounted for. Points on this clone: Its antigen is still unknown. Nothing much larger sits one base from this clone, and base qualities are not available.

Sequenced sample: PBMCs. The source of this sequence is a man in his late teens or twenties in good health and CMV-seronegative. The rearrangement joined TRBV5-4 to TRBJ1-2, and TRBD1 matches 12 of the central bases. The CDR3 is CASSTGTGGRWTYGYTF. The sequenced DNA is TGTGCCAGCAGCACCGGGACAGGGGGCCGATGGACCTATGGCTACACCTTC.